The TCR beta chain described here comes from a study of T cell repertoires in cytomegalovirus infection. On the study more broadly: Used in the study were CMV epitopes, some recently identified and HLA-C-restricted, others well-studied and HLA-B-restricted. Whole-study findings and limits: There were carriers of CMV plus the relevant HLA, and cumulative public TCR beta family frequency identified them.

Details on this clonotype: The antigen is not known.

Germline CDR1 and CDR2: LNHDA and SQIVND (reference sequence). Between the trimmed V and J ends, which lost 0 bases and 5 bases, there was a span of 13 bases. The CDR3 runs to 15 residues. In TCRdb, the reads were re-called with MiXCR into one record per CDR3 protein. The repertoire has approximately 770,000 distinct CDR3 sequences, under 35% of them found once; the top ten carry about an eighth. Sequences were derived from cultured CD8+ T cells from PBMCs, sampled from culture after CMV antigen stimulation. This chain links TRBV19 with TRBJ1-1; D unclear. This receptor was obtained from a human donor in good health (CMV status not recorded). Some clones in this sample may be carry-over from other donors' samples. The CDR3 DNA reads as TGTGCCAGTAGTATAGATCGAGGTACCGAAACTGAAGCTTTCTTT. It specifies CASSIDRGTETEAFF.